The 8 T cell receptor beta chains reported below all come from one sample, sequenced in a study of blood T cell repertoires in COVID-19. This table comes from immunoSEQ multiplex PCR, and its TCRdb copy is limited to in-frame clones, with some not included. The repertoire holds more than 95,000 clones, with approximately 84% as singletons. Material for sequencing was peripheral blood. Every receptor here comes from a man between 65 and 85 years old with active or convalescent COVID-19.

The chain couples TRBV18 to TRBJ2-2; possible D gene TRBD2, 5 bases. CDR1 and CDR2 (germline): KGHSH, LQKENI. CDR3 length: 15 amino acids. V was cut by 1 base and J by 5 bases, with 11 bases left in between. The CDR3 DNA reads TGTGCCAGCTCACCACAAGAGGGTTTTACCGGGGAGCTGTTTTTT. As protein: CASSPQEGFTGELFF.

The chain has TRBV5-4 and TRBJ2-3; 8 bases agree with TRBD2. Germline lookup yields CDR1 SGHNT and CDR2 YYREEE (reference sequence). The junction had 7 bases not matched to a gene; V was cut back by 4 bases and J by 0 bases. The CDR3 runs 16 residues. CDR3 DNA: TGTGCCAGCAGCCCGGGGGGGATGCCTAGCACAGATACGCAGTATTTT. The encoded protein is CASSPGGMPSTDTQYF.

This chain connects TRBV18 to TRBJ2-5; TRBD2 matches 9 bases. CDR3 size: 14 residues. CDR1 is KGHSH, CDR2 LQKENI, per germline. V was pared by 5 bases and J by 5 bases, with 6 bases of the junction left unmatched. CDR3 region: CASSSGLAVETQYF. The CDR3 region has the DNA TGTGCCAGCTCATCGGGACTAGCCGTGGAGACCCAGTACTTC.

V gene TRBV11-2 combines with J gene TRBJ2-7; TRBD1 is a possible D gene (5 bases). Deletions cut 3 bases from V and 3 bases from J, with 21 bases between. The germline V gene has CDR1 SGHAT and CDR2 FQNNGV. The CDR3 loop spans 17 amino acids. CDR3 in amino acids: CASSLTSGSSRNYEQYF. In nucleotides, the CDR3 is TGTGCCAGCAGCTTGACCTCAGGGTCAAGTCGGAACTACGAGCAGTACTTC.

This clone showed up just once. The V gene is TRBV5-6, the J gene TRBJ1-2; no reliable D call. The V gene lost 2 bases and the J gene lost 7 bases, with 12 bases spanning the gap. Germline V lookup: CDR1 SGHDT, CDR2 YYEEEE. The CDR3 length is 13 residues. CDR3 loop: CASSFFGEGGYTF. The CDR3 nucleotides read TGTGCCAGCAGCTTTTTCGGGGAGGGTGGCTACACCTTC.

This clone was counted once. The chain employs TRBV5-1 and TRBJ1-3; TRBD1 is a possible D gene (5 bases). In germline, CDR1 is SGHRS, CDR2 YFSETQ. There are 16 residues in the CDR3. V gave up 2 bases and J gave up 2 bases, with 14 bases separating them. The CDR3, as DNA: TGCGCCAGCAGCTTAGAAGGACAAGCCACTGGAAACACCATATATTTT. Encoded protein: CASSLEGQATGNTIYF.

The rearrangement joins TRBV7-2 to TRBJ1-2, with D hard to call. This CDR3 contains 12 residues. Per germline, CDR1 SGHTA and CDR2 FQGNSA. V was shortened by 5 bases and J by 1 base, with 5 bases between the two germline ends. The chain's CDR3 is CASSQFNYGYTF. The CDR3 coding sequence is TGTGCCAGCAGCCAGTTTAACTATGGCTACACCTTC.

The genes are TRBV30 and TRBJ2-4; D is uncertain. Germline V gives CDR1 GTSNPN, CDR2 SVGIG (reference sequence). V lost 2 bases and J 0 bases, leaving 11 bases between the germline ends. The CDR3 totals 15 residues. CDR3 in DNA: TGTGCCTGGAGTCCGCCGCGGATAGCCAAAAACATTCAGTACTTC. This codes for CAWSPPRIAKNIQYF.